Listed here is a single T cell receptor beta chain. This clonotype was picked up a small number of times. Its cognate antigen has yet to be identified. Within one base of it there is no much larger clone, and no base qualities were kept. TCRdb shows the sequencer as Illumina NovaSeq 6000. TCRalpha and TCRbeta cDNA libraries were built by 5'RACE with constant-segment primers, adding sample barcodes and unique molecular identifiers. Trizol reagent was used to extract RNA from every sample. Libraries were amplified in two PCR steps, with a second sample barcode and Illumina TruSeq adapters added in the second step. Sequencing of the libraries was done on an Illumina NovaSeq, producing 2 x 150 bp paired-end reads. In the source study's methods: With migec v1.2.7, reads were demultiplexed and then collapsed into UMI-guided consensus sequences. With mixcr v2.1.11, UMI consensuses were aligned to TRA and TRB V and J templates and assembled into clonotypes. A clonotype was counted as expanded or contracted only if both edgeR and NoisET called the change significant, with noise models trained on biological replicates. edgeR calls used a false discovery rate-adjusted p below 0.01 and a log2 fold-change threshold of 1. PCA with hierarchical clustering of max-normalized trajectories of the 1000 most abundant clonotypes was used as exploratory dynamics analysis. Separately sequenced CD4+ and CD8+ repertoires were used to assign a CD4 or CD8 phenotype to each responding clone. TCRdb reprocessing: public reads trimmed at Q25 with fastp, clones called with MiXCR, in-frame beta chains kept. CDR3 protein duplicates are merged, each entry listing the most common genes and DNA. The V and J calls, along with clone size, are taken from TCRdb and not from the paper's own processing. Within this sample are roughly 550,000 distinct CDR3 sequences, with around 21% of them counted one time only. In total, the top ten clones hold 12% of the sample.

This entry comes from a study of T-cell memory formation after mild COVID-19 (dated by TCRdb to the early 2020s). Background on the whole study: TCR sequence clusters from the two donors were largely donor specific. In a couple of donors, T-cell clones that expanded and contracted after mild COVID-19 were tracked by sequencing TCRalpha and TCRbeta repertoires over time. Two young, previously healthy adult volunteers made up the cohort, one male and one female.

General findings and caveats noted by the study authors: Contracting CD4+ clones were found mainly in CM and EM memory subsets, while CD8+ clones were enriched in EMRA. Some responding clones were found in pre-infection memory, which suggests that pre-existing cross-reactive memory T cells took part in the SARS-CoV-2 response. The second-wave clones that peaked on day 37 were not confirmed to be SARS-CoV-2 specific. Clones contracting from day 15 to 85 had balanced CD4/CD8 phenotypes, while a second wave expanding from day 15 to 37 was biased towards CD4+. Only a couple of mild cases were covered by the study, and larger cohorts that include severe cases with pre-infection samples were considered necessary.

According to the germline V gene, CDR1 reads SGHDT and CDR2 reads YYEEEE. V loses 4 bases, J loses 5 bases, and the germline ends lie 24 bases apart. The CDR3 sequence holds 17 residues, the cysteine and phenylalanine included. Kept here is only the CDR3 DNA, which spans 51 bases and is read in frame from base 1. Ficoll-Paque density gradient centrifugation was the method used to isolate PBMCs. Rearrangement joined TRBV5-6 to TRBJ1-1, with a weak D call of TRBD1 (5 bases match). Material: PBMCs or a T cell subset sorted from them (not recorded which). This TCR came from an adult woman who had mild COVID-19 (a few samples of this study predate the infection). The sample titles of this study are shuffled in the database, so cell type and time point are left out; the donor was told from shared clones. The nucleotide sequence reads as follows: TGTGCCAGCAGCGATACCGCGGGCAGGGTAGGTTTTACTGAAGCTTTCTTT. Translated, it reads CASSDTAGRVGFTEAFF. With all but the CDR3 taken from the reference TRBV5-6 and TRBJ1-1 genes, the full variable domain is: DAGVTQSPTHLIKTRGQQVTLRCSPKSGHDTVSWYQQALGQGPQFIFQYYEEEERQRGNFPDRFSGHQFPNYSSELNVNALLLGDSALYLCASSDTAGRVGFTEAFFGQGTRLTVV.